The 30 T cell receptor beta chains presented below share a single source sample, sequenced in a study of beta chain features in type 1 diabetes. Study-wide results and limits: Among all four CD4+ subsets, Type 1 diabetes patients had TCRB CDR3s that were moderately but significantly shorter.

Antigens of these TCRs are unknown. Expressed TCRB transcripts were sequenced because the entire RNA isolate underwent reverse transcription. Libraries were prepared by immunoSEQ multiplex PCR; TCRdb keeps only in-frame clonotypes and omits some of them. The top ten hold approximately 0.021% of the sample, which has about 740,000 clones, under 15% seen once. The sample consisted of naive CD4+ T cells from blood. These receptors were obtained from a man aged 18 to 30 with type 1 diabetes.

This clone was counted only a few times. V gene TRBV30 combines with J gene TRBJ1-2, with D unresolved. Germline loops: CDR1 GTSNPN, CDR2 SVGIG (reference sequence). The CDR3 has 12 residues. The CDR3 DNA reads TGTGCACATTCGGGTGGGGACTATGGCTACACCTTC. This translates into CAHSGGDYGYTF.

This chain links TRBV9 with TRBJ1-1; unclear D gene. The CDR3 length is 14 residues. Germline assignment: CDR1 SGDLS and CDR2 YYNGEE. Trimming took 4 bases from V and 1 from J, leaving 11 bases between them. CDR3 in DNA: TGTGCCAGCAGCCCCTCTCCAGGGAACACTGAAGCTTTCTTT. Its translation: CASSPSPGNTEAFF.

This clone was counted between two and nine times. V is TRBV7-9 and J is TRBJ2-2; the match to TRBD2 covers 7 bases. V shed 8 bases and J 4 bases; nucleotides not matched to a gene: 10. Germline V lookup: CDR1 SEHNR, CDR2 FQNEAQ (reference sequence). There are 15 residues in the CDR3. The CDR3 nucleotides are TGTGCCAGCTCCCGGAGCGGGGCGGGCACCGGGGAGCTGTTTTTT. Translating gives CASSRSGAGTGELFF.

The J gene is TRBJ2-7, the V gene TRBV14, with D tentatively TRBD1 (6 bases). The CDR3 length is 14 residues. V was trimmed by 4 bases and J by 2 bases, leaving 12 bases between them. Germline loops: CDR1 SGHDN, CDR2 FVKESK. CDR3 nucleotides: TGTGCCAGCAGCCTCCGGGACACAACCTACGAGCAGTACTTC. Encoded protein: CASSLRDTTYEQYF.

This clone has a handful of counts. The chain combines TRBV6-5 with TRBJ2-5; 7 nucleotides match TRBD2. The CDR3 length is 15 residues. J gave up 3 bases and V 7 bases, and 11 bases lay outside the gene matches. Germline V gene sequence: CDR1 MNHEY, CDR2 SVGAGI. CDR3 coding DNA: TGTGCCAGCATCCCCTTTGGCGGGGGTAAAGAGACCCAGTACTTC. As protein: CASIPFGGGKETQYF.

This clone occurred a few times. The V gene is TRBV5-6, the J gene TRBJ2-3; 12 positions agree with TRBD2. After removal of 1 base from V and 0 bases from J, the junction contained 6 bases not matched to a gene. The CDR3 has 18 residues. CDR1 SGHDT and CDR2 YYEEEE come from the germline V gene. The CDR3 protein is CASSLLAGGTPSTDTQYF. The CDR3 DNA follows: TGTGCCAGCAGCTTGCTAGCGGGGGGGACCCCTAGCACAGATACGCAGTATTTT.

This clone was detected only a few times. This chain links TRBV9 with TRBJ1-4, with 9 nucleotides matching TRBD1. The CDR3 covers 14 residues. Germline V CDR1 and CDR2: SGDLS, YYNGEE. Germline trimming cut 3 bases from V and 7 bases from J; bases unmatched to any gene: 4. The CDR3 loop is CASSAGTGSEKLFF. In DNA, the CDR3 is TGTGCCAGCAGCGCCGGGACAGGGAGTGAAAAACTGTTTTTT.

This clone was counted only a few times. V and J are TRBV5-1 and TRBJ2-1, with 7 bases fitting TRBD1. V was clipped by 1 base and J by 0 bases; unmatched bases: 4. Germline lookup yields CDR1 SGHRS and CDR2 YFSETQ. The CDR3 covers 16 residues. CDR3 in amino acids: CASSLTTGSSYNEQFF. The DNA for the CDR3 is TGCGCCAGCAGCTTGACGACAGGGTCCTCCTACAATGAGCAGTTCTTC.

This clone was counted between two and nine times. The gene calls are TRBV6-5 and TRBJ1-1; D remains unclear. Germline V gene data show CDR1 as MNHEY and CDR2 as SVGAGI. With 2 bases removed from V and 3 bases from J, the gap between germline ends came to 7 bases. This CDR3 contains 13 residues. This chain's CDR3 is CASSYDGDTEAFF. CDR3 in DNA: TGTGCCAGCAGTTACGACGGAGACACTGAAGCTTTCTTT.

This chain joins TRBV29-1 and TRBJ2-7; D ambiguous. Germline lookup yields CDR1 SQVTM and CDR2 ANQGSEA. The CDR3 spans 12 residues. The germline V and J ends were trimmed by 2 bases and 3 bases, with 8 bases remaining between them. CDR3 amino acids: CSVETVYYEQYF. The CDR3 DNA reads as TGCAGCGTTGAAACTGTGTACTACGAGCAGTACTTC.

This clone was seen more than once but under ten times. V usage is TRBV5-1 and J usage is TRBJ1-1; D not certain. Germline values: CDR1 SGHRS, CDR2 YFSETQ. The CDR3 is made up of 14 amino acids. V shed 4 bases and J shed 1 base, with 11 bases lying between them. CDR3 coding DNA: TGCGCCAGCAGCGAAATAGTTCCGAACACTGAAGCTTTCTTT. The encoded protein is CASSEIVPNTEAFF. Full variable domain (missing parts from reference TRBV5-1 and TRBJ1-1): KAGVTQTPRYLIKTRGQQVTLSCSPISGHRSVSWYQQTPGQGLQFLFEYFSETQRNKGNFPGRFSGRQFSNSRSEMNVSTLELGDSALYLCASSEIVPNTEAFFGQGTRLTVV.

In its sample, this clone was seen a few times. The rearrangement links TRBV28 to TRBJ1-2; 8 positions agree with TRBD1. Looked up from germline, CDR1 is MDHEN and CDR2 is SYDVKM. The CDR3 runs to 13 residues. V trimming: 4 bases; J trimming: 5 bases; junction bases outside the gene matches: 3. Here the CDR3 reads CASSSDREYGYTF. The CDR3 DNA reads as TGTGCCAGCAGTTCGGACAGGGAGTATGGCTACACCTTC.

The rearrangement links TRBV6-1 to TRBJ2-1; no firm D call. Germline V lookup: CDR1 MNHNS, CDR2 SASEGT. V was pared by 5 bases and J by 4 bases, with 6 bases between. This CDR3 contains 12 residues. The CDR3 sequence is CASSHLYNEQFF. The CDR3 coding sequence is TGTGCCAGCAGTCACCTGTACAATGAGCAGTTCTTC.

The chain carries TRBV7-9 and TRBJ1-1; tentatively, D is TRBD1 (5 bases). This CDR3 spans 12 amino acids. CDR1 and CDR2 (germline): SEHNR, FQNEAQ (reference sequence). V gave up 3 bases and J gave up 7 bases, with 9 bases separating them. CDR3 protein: CASSLWGVEAFF. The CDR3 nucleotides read TGTGCCAGCAGCTTGTGGGGGGTTGAAGCTTTCTTT.

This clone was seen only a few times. CDR3 nucleotides: TGTGCCAGCAGCGTCGACCTGGACAGGGGGGGCGTCCTGACTTTC. It is translated as CASSVDLDRGGVLTF. This chain connects TRBV9 to TRBJ2-6, with 10 bases fitting TRBD1. Trimming removed 2 bases from V and 12 bases from J; junction bases left unmatched: 8. This CDR3 has 15 amino acids. CDR1 and CDR2 (germline): SGDLS, YYNGEE.

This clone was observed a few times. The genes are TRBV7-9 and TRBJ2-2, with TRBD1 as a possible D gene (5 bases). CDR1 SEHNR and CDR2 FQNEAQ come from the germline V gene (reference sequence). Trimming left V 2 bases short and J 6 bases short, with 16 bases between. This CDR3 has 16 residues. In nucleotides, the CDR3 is TGTGCCAGCAGCTTATTTGGGGCCAAGGGATCCGGGGAGCTGTTTTTT. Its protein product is CASSLFGAKGSGELFF.

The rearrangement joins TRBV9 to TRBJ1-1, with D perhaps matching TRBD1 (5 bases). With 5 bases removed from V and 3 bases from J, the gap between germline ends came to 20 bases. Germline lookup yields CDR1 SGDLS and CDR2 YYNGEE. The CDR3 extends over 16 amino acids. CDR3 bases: TGTGCCAGCAGGCTCCCTCCGCGTCCGGGGGACACTGAAGCTTTCTTT. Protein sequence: CASRLPPRPGDTEAFF.

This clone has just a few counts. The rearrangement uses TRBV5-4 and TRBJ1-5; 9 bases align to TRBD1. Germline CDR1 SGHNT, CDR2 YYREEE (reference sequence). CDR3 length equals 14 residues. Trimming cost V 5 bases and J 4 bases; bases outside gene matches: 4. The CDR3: CASSSTGGNQPQHF. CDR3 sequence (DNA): TGTGCCAGCAGTTCGACAGGGGGGAATCAGCCCCAGCATTTT.

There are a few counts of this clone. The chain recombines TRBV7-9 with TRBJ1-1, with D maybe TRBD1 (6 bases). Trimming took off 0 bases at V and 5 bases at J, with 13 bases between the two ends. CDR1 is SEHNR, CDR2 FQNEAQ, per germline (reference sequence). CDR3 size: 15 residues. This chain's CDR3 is CASSLAGATTTEAFF. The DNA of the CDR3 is TGTGCCAGCAGCTTAGCGGGGGCGACAACAACTGAAGCTTTCTTT.

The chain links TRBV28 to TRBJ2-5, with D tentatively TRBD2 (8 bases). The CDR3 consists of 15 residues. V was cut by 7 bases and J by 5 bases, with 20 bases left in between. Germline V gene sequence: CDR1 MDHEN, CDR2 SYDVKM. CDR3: CASTPGQVAGETQYF. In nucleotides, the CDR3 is TGTGCCAGCACCCCCGGACAGGTAGCGGGGGAGACCCAGTACTTC.

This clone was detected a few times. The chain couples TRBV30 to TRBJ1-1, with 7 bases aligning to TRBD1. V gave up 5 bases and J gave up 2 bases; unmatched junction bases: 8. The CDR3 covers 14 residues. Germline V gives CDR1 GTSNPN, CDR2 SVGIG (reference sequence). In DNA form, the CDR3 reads TGTGCCTGGGCGGAGGGACAGTTAAACACTGAAGCTTTCTTT. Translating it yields CAWAEGQLNTEAFF. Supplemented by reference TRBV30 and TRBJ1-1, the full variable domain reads SQTIHQWPATLVQPVGSPLSLECTVEGTSNPNLYWYRQAAGRGLQLLFYSVGIGQISSEVPQNLSASRPQDRQFILSSKKLLLSDSGFYLCAWAEGQLNTEAFFGQGTRLTVV.

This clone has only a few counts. Written as DNA, the CDR3 is TGTGCCAGCAAGGACGACCCGAACACCGGGGAGCTGTTTTTT. Its translation: CASKDDPNTGELFF. The chain links TRBV6-1 to TRBJ2-2; D not resolved. Trimming shortened V by 7 bases and J by 0 bases, and 9 bases separated the two germline ends. The CDR3 covers 14 residues. The germline CDR1 and CDR2 sequences are MNHNS and SASEGT.

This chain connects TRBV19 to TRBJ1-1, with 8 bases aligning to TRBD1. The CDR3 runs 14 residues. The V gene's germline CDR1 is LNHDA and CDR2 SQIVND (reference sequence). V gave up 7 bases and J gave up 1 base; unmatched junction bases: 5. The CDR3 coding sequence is TGTGCCAGTATCTTGGACAGGGAGAACACTGAAGCTTTCTTT. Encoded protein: CASILDRENTEAFF.

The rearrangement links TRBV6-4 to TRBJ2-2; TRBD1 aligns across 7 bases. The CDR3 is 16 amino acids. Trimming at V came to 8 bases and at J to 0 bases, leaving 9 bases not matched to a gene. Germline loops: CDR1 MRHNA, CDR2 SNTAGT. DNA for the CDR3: TGTGCCAGCGCAAAATCAGGGGGTACGAACACCGGGGAGCTGTTTTTT. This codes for CASAKSGGTNTGELFF.

Here the CDR3 DNA reads TGTGCCAGCACCTATCGGATTATGAACACTGAAGCTTTCTTT. It translates to CASTYRIMNTEAFF. The J gene is TRBJ1-1, the V gene TRBV2; no clear D gene. The CDR3 is 14 amino acids. Trimming left V 7 bases short and J 0 bases short, with 12 bases between. Germline values: CDR1 SNHLY, CDR2 FYNNEI.

CDR3 bases: TGCGCCAGCAGCACCCCGCGGGGCAGCACAGATACGCAGTATTTT. It is translated as CASSTPRGSTDTQYF. The chain uses TRBV5-1 and TRBJ2-3; tentatively, D is TRBD2 (6 bases). The CDR3 length is 15 residues. From germline, CDR1 is SGHRS and CDR2 YFSETQ. The ends were cut back, 4 bases at V and 0 bases at J, with 12 bases in the middle.

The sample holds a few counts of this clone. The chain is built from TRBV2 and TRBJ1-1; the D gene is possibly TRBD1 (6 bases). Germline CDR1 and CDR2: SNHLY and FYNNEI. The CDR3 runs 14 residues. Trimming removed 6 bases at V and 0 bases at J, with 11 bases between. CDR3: CASRLDSMNTEAFF. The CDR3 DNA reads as TGTGCCAGCAGATTGGACAGCATGAACACTGAAGCTTTCTTT.

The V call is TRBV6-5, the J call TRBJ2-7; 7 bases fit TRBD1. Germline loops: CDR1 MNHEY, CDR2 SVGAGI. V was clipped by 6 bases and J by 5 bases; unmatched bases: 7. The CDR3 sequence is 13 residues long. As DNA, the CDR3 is TGTGCCAGCAGGTACGGACAGGTCGACGAGCAGTACTTC. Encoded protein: CASRYGQVDEQYF.

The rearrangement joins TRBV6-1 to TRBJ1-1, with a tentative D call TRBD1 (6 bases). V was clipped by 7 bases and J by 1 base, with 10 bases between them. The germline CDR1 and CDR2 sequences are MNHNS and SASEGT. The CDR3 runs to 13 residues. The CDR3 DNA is TGTGCCAGCATCAAACAGGGGAACACTGAAGCTTTCTTT. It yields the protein CASIKQGNTEAFF.

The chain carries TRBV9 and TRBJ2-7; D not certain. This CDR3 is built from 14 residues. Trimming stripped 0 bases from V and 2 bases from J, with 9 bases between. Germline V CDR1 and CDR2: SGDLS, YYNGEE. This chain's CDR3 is CASSVGDGPYEQYF. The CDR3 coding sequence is TGTGCCAGCAGCGTAGGGGATGGGCCCTACGAGCAGTACTTC.